This T cell receptor beta chain was retrieved from a study of T cells in Graves' hyperthyroidism and ophthalmopathy. Germline V gene sequence: CDR1 SGHTA, CDR2 FQGNSA. The CDR3 is 15 amino acids. V was pared by 5 bases and J by 1 base, with 14 bases between. This clonotype has at least ten counts. Its specificity is not known. Overall study results and limits: Expanded thyroid clonotypes (above 0.001) were mostly also found in blood.

What was amplified from RNA transcripts were TCR beta CDR3 regions. HTBI primers drove first-round RT-PCR of the TCR CDR3. TCRdb called the multiplex PCR reads again in MiXCR, with one record for every CDR3 protein. The sample lists roughly 280,000 distinct CDR3 sequences; approximately 15% were seen once. Sequencing was performed on blood. The sequence came from a woman aged 60-75 years with Graves' ophthalmopathy. The V call is TRBV7-2, the J call TRBJ1-2, with D maybe TRBD1 (5 bases). CDR3 in amino acids: CASSRPPQGNYGYTF. CDR3 sequence (DNA): TGTGCCAGCAGCCGACCTCCCCAGGGTAACTATGGCTACACCTTC.